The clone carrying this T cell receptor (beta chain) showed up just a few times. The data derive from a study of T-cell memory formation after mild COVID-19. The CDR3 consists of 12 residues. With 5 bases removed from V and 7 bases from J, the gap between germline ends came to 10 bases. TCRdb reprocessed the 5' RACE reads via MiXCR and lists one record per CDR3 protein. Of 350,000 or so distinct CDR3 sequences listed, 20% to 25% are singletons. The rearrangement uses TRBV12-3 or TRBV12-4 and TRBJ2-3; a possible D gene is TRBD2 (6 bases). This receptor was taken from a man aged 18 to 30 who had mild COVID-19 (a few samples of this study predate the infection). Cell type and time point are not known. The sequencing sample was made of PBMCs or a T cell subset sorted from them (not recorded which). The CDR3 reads CASSPGENTQYF. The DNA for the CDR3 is TGTGCCAGCAGTCCGGGGGAGAATACGCAGTATTTT.